Shown below are 2 T cell receptor beta chains from a single sample sequenced in a study of PD-L1 blockade in urothelial cancer. The assay was immunoSEQ multiplex PCR, and TCRdb's table has in-frame clones only and misses some. The sample records 55,000 to 70,000 clones, over 75% being singletons. The sequenced sample was PBMCs, obtained around atezolizumab (anti-PD-L1) treatment. The receptors originated from a man aged 65 to 79 with urothelial cancer.

V gene TRBV19 combines with J gene TRBJ2-2, with D unclear. CDR1 is LNHDA, CDR2 SQIVND, per germline (reference sequence). V lost 3 bases and J 1 base, leaving 12 bases between the germline ends. The CDR3 spans 16 residues. CDR3 sequence reads: CASSIIAAENTGELFF. CDR3 coding DNA: TGTGCCAGTAGTATTATCGCGGCAGAGAACACCGGGGAGCTGTTTTTT.

This clone has a handful of counts. The chain combines TRBV4-1 with TRBJ1-3, with TRBD1 identical over 9 bases. Germline-derived CDR1 and CDR2 are MGHRA and YSYEKL. J gave up 2 bases and V 4 bases, and 3 bases lay outside the gene matches. The CDR3 consists of 15 residues. CDR3: CASSRGQGTGNTIYF. CDR3 in DNA: TGCGCCAGCAGCCGAGGACAGGGGACTGGAAACACCATATATTTT.